The source of this TCR beta chain is a study of Graves' ophthalmopathy and Graves' hyperthyroidism. Deletions cut 0 bases from V and 4 bases from J, with 12 bases between. CDR3 length equals 16 residues. Germline V CDR1 and CDR2: KGHSH, LQKENI. Beta-chain TCR CDR3 regions were amplified from RNA transcripts. HTBI-primed RT-PCR formed the first round, and a multiplex PCR formed the second. Via MiXCR, TCRdb re-called the multiplex PCR reads, giving one row per CDR3 protein. Here the sample spans some 360,000 distinct CDR3 sequences, about 18% being singletons. The chain links TRBV18 to TRBJ2-2, with unresolved D. Source material: peripheral blood. The sequence was obtained from an adult woman with stable Graves' hyperthyroidism. CDR3 region: CASSPPPYRGTGELFF. In DNA form, the CDR3 reads TGTGCCAGCTCACCACCGCCGTACAGAGGCACCGGGGAGCTGTTTTTT.